These 29 T cell receptor beta chains came from one sample sequenced in a study of shared clonotypes between healthy human individuals. This table comes from immunoSEQ multiplex PCR, and its TCRdb copy is limited to in-frame clones, with some not included. The sample includes roughly 2,500,000 clones, 93% of them seen just once. The sample consisted of naive CD4+ T cells from PBMCs. Noted subset: CD45RA+ positively selected. These receptor sequences come from a man younger than 30 in good health. Some clones in this sample may be carry-over from other donors' samples.

The gene calls are TRBV18 and TRBJ2-7; D unresolved. This CDR3 has 13 amino acids. Trimming removed 1 base from V and 5 bases from J, with 9 bases in between. Germline CDR1 reads KGHSH; CDR2 reads LQKENI. CDR3 region: CASSPQSLDEQYF. The CDR3 nucleotides are TGTGCCAGCTCACCACAATCTCTGGACGAGCAGTACTTC.

The V and J genes are TRBV30 and TRBJ2-7; 10 bases line up with TRBD2. Trimming at V came to 0 bases and at J to 2 bases, leaving 13 bases not matched to a gene. This CDR3 has 18 amino acids. CDR1 GTSNPN and CDR2 SVGIG come from the germline V gene (reference sequence). CDR3 in amino acids: CAWSVLRLAGLVAYEQYF. The DNA of the CDR3 is TGTGCCTGGAGTGTACTCCGACTAGCGGGCTTAGTTGCCTACGAGCAGTACTTC.

The chain links TRBV28 to TRBJ1-1; D ambiguous. Germline V gene sequence: CDR1 MDHEN, CDR2 SYDVKM. This CDR3 has 14 residues. Between the trimmed V and J ends, which lost 2 bases and 5 bases, there was a span of 12 bases. CDR3 DNA: TGTGCCAGCAGTTTAAAGGGTCGATGGACTGAAGCTTTCTTT. It specifies CASSLKGRWTEAFF.

The chain recombines TRBV28 with TRBJ1-6; possibly TRBD1 for D (5 bases). There are 14 residues in the CDR3. The germline V gene has CDR1 MDHEN and CDR2 SYDVKM. V was trimmed by 7 bases and J by 10 bases, leaving 17 bases between them. CDR3 in amino acids: CASTQGQGVSPLHF. In DNA, the CDR3 is TGTGCCAGCACCCAGGGCCAGGGAGTCTCACCCCTCCACTTT.

This clone was counted a single time. This sequence joins TRBV28 and TRBJ1-1; 8 nucleotides match TRBD1. V shed 5 bases, J shed 1 base, and the junction held 6 bases outside the gene matches. This CDR3 has 15 amino acids. In germline, CDR1 is MDHEN, CDR2 SYDVKM. In DNA, the CDR3 is TGTGCCAGCAGTAAGAGGACAGGGTCGAACACTGAAGCTTTCTTT. Protein product: CASSKRTGSNTEAFF.

The V gene is TRBV4-2, the J gene TRBJ1-1, with TRBD1 as a possible D gene (6 bases). This CDR3 has 15 residues. Trimming stripped 0 bases from V and 5 bases from J, with 13 bases between. In germline, CDR1 is LGHNA, CDR2 YNFKEQ. The CDR3 region is CASSQESGARTEAFF. In DNA, the CDR3 is TGTGCCAGCAGCCAAGAGTCAGGGGCCAGGACTGAAGCTTTCTTT.

The rearrangement joins TRBV15 to TRBJ1-5; 8 bases are shared with TRBD1. The CDR3 has 15 residues. Germline trimming cut 0 bases from V and 7 bases from J; bases unmatched to any gene: 5. The germline V gene has CDR1 LNHNV and CDR2 YYDKDF (reference sequence). CDR3 protein: CATSREAPGGQPQHF. CDR3 DNA: TGTGCCACCAGCAGAGAAGCGCCAGGGGGCCAGCCCCAGCATTTT.

The chain carries TRBV5-1 and TRBJ2-3; 9 bases align to TRBD1. This CDR3 is 15 amino acids long. CDR1 is SGHRS, CDR2 YFSETQ, per germline. Unmatched junction bases numbered 4, after V lost 3 bases and J lost 2 bases. The CDR3 sequence is CASSYRDRVTDTQYF. The DNA for the CDR3 is TGCGCCAGCAGCTACCGGGACAGGGTCACAGATACGCAGTATTTT.

This rearrangement joins TRBV5-1 to TRBJ2-7, with D possibly being TRBD1 or TRBD2 (5 bases each). Germline values: CDR1 SGHRS, CDR2 YFSETQ. Trimming took 3 bases from V and 6 from J, leaving 19 bases between them. This CDR3 has 15 residues. In DNA form, the CDR3 reads TGCGCCAGCAGCTACGGGATTCCCAGGGTTTCCGAGCAGTACTTC. Amino acids: CASSYGIPRVSEQYF.

The chain employs TRBV7-3 and TRBJ2-3, with 12 bases lining up with TRBD2. There are 17 residues in the CDR3. The J segment lost 1 base and the V segment lost 5 bases, leaving 7 bases of the junction unmatched. CDR1 is SGHTA, CDR2 FQGTGA, per germline. CDR3 amino acids: CASSPGLAGWGTDTQYF. CDR3 bases: TGTGCCAGCAGCCCTGGACTAGCGGGGTGGGGCACAGATACGCAGTATTTT.

With regard to this clone: This sequence is one base from a far larger clone and is likely a read error. The rearrangement uses TRBV6-6 and TRBJ1-3; D remains unclear. Germline V lookup: CDR1 MNHNY, CDR2 SVGAGI (reference sequence). CDR3 length: 12 amino acids. Trimming pared 7 bases from V and 0 bases from J, leaving 4 bases between. CDR3 bases: TGTGCCAGCATCGGCTCTGGAAACACCATATATTTT. It specifies CASIGSGNTIYF.

This chain uses TRBV5-1 with TRBJ2-2, with 11 bases matching TRBD2. V dropped 4 bases and J dropped 3; count of bases not matched to a gene: 5. Germline V lookup: CDR1 SGHRS, CDR2 YFSETQ. The CDR3 length is 16 residues. The CDR3 reads CASSKGTSGDTGELFF. For the CDR3, the DNA is TGCGCCAGCAGCAAAGGGACTAGCGGAGACACCGGGGAGCTGTTTTTT.

The V and J genes are TRBV9 and TRBJ1-2, with D uncertain. The length of the CDR3 is 15 residues. Trimming took off 4 bases at V and 4 bases at J, with 17 bases between the two ends. Germline V gene lookup returns CDR1 SGDLS and CDR2 YYNGEE. Here the CDR3 DNA reads TGTGCCAGCAGCCCGTGGACGGCGCTCTCCTATGGCTACACCTTC. Encoded protein: CASSPWTALSYGYTF.

The chain employs TRBV14 and TRBJ2-3; 9 nucleotides line up with TRBD2. The CDR3 spans 16 residues. The germline V gene has CDR1 SGHDN and CDR2 FVKESK. With 2 bases clipped from V and 0 bases from J, the junction kept 3 bases outside the gene matches. CDR3 DNA: TGTGCCAGCAGCCAAACTAGCGGGCACAGCACAGATACGCAGTATTTT. Translated, it gives CASSQTSGHSTDTQYF. Filled out from reference TRBV14 and TRBJ2-3, the complete variable domain reads EAGVTQFPSHSVIEKGQTVTLRCDPISGHDNLYWYRRVMGKEIKFLLHFVKESKQDESGMPNNRFLAERTGGTYSTLKVQPAELEDSGVYFCASSQTSGHSTDTQYFGPGTRLTVL.

CDR3 sequence (DNA): TGTGCCAGTGGGAGGAACTACGAGCAGTACTTC. This translates into CASGRNYEQYF. The genes are TRBV19 and TRBJ2-7; TRBD2 is a possible D gene (6 bases). V was trimmed by 8 bases and J by 3 bases, leaving 8 bases between them. The CDR3 has 11 residues. CDR1 is LNHDA and CDR2 is SQIVND in the germline V gene (reference sequence).

In regard to this clone: Different DNA sequences within this sample yield the same CDR3. V and J are TRBV19 and TRBJ2-2, with D perhaps assigned TRBD1 or TRBD2 (5 bases each). The CDR3 runs to 13 residues. Germline CDR1 is LNHDA and CDR2 is SQIVND (reference sequence). The germline V and J ends were trimmed by 3 bases and 5 bases, with 7 bases remaining between them. CDR3 residues: CASSIGGTGELFF. CDR3 coding DNA: TGTGCCAGTAGTATTGGGGGAACCGGGGAGCTGTTTTTT.

The rearrangement joins TRBV29-1 to TRBJ2-3; the D gene is possibly TRBD2 (6 bases). In germline, CDR1 is SQVTM, CDR2 ANQGSEA. The CDR3 extends over 12 amino acids. Trimming stripped 7 bases from V and 2 bases from J, with 10 bases between. CDR3: CSGGLTTDTQYF. DNA for the CDR3: TGCAGCGGGGGACTTACCACAGATACGCAGTATTTT.

CDR3 DNA sequence: TGTGCCAGTAAGGGGTTCCGGCGGGAGACCTACGAGCAGTACTTC. This translates into CASKGFRRETYEQYF. This rearrangement joins TRBV28 to TRBJ2-7, with TRBD2 matching 7 bases. CDR3 length: 15 amino acids. V was pared by 9 bases and J by 2 bases, with 13 bases of the junction left unmatched. Germline V gives CDR1 MDHEN, CDR2 SYDVKM.

The rearrangement links TRBV5-4 to TRBJ2-7; possibly TRBD2 for D (6 bases). CDR1 and CDR2 from the germline V gene are SGHNT and YYREEE (reference sequence). This CDR3 spans 13 amino acids. Deletions cut 3 bases from V and 4 bases from J, with 11 bases between. The CDR3 region has the DNA TGTGCCAGCAGCTCCAAAGGGAGGTACGAGCAGTACTTC. This gives the protein CASSSKGRYEQYF.

This chain links TRBV4-3 with TRBJ2-1, with unresolved D. CDR3 length equals 14 residues. The germline V and J ends were trimmed by 1 base and 5 bases, with 9 bases remaining between them. The germline CDR1 and CDR2 sequences are LGHNA and YSLEER. CDR3 DNA sequence: TGCGCCAGCAGCCAAGTACGGCGAAACAATGAGCAGTTCTTC. It translates to CASSQVRRNNEQFF.

V and J are TRBV28 and TRBJ2-7; no clear D gene. The CDR3 contains 12 residues. V shed 3 bases and J shed 5 bases, with 8 bases lying between them. CDR1 and CDR2 from the germline V gene are MDHEN and SYDVKM. This CDR3 reads CASSFDRDEQYF. The CDR3 nucleotides are TGTGCCAGCAGTTTTGACCGCGACGAGCAGTACTTC. Full variable domain (outside the CDR3, taken from reference TRBV28 and TRBJ2-7): DVKVTQSSRYLVKRTGEKVFLECVQDMDHENMFWYRQDPGLGLRLIYFSYDVKMKEKGDIPEGYSVSREKKERFSLILESASTNQTSMYLCASSFDRDEQYFGPGTRLTVT.

The rearrangement joins TRBV10-3 to TRBJ1-4; no clear D. Trimming cost V 0 bases and J 0 bases, with 8 bases left between them. Germline V CDR1 and CDR2: ENHRY, SYGVKD. The CDR3 is 16 residues long. The CDR3 bases are TGTGCCATCAGTGAGTCTACGGGCGCAACTAATGAAAAACTGTTTTTT. Protein product: CAISESTGATNEKLFF.

V gene TRBV7-6 combines with J gene TRBJ2-7; D uncertain. Deletions cut 1 base from V and 2 bases from J, with 15 bases between. Germline loops: CDR1 SGHVS, CDR2 FNYEAQ. The CDR3 covers 16 residues. The CDR3 protein is CASSLVSSGRTYEQYF. Here the CDR3 DNA reads TGTGCCAGCAGCTTAGTTTCATCTGGACGGACCTACGAGCAGTACTTC.

This clone was picked up a small number of times. CDR3: CASRDRGYEQYF. Here the CDR3 DNA reads TGCGCCAGCCGGGACAGGGGGTACGAGCAGTACTTC. The chain couples TRBV5-1 to TRBJ2-7; 11 nucleotides line up with TRBD1. CDR1 SGHRS and CDR2 YFSETQ come from the germline V gene. The CDR3 covers 12 residues. J was trimmed by 4 bases and V by 7 bases; bases with no gene match: 1.

V and J are TRBV28 and TRBJ2-7, with no clear D. The ends were cut back, 0 bases at V and 2 bases at J, with 8 bases in the middle. The CDR3 sequence is 14 residues long. From germline, CDR1 is MDHEN and CDR2 SYDVKM. The CDR3 DNA is TGTGCCAGCAGTTTATGGGGCCAGCCCTACGAGCAGTACTTC. As protein: CASSLWGQPYEQYF.

The chain joins TRBV10-3 to TRBJ2-7, with 9 bases matching TRBD1. Per germline, CDR1 ENHRY and CDR2 SYGVKD. The trim removed 5 bases at V and 3 bases at J, leaving 5 bases unmatched. The length of the CDR3 is 14 residues. The CDR3 region has the DNA TGTGCCATCAGTCGACGACAGGGGGACTACGAGCAGTACTTC. This sequence encodes CAISRRQGDYEQYF.

This chain uses TRBV29-1 with TRBJ2-1; 11 bases agree with TRBD2. This CDR3 spans 14 amino acids. CDR1 and CDR2 from the germline V gene are SQVTM and ANQGSEA. V trimming: 5 bases; J trimming: 8 bases; junction bases outside the gene matches: 8. CDR3 region: CSVKSGLAGDEQFF. CDR3 DNA sequence: TGCAGCGTTAAAAGCGGACTAGCGGGTGATGAGCAGTTCTTC.

This clone is a singleton in its sample. V gene TRBV19 combines with J gene TRBJ2-7; D gene ambiguous. Trimming took off 2 bases at V and 1 base at J, with 12 bases between the two ends. Per germline, CDR1 LNHDA and CDR2 SQIVND (reference sequence). The CDR3 has 15 residues. Here the CDR3 DNA reads TGTGCCAGTAGTATAAACAGTCGAGAGTCCTACGAGCAGTACTTC. Encoded protein: CASSINSRESYEQYF. The whole variable domain, filled in from reference TRBV19 and TRBJ2-7, reads DGGITQSPKYLFRKEGQNVTLSCEQNLNHDAMYWYRQDPGQGLRLIYYSQIVNDFQKGDIAEGYSVSREKKESFPLTVTSAQKNPTAFYLCASSINSRESYEQYFGPGTRLTVT.

V usage is TRBV2 and J usage is TRBJ1-2; TRBD1 matches 8 bases. The CDR3 is 15 amino acids. CDR1 is SNHLY, CDR2 FYNNEI, per germline. V dropped 3 bases and J dropped 3; count of bases not matched to a gene: 6. CDR3: CASSDRTGFYYGYTF. CDR3 in DNA: TGTGCCAGCAGTGACAGGACAGGGTTCTACTATGGCTACACCTTC.